A selection of T cell receptor beta chains follows, all from one sample in a study of T cell repertoires in cytomegalovirus infection. MiXCR, applied by TCRdb to the reads, yields one record per CDR3 protein. The table shows 400,000 to 550,000 distinct CDR3 sequences, with approximately 10% occurring only once. Sequenced material: PBMCs. The receptors stem from a human donor in good health (CMV status not recorded). Some clones in this sample may be carry-over from other donors' samples. Each CDR3 is given with its conserved first and last residue. A D gene is named only where the DNA matches it firmly. The listing skips clone size in some rows; elsewhere it reads once, few, many or a size class.

J | V | size | D | CDR3 | DNA
TRBJ1-1 | TRBV2 | few | . | CAITPGEGAEAFF | TGTGCCATAACACCAGGGGAAGGGGCTGAAGCTTTCTTT
TRBJ1-5 | TRBV7-9 | many | . | CASSLGGKSGAKPQHF | TGTGCCAGCAGCTTAGGTGGGAAGTCAGGGGCAAAGCCCCAGCATTTT
TRBJ2-7 | TRBV10-3 | many | TRBD2 | CAISEPTSGRRYEQYF | TGTGCCATCAGTGAGCCGACTAGCGGGAGGAGATACGAGCAGTACTTC
TRBJ1-2 | TRBV12-5 | many | . | CASGPTRTRGYTF | TGTGCTAGTGGTCCCACTAGGACCCGTGGCTACACCTTC
TRBJ2-3 | TRBV10-3 | many | TRBD2 | CAISESVAGGTDTQYF | TGTGCCATCAGTGAGTCGGTTGCGGGGGGCACAGATACGCAGTATTTT
TRBJ2-7 | TRBV11-2 | many | TRBD1 | CASSTQGDPDEQYF | TGTGCCAGCAGCACCCAGGGGGATCCCGACGAGCAGTACTTC
TRBJ2-7 | TRBV11-2 | many | . | CASSLGVSSSYEQYF | TGTGCCAGCAGCTTAGGAGTATCAAGTTCCTACGAGCAGTACTTC
TRBJ1-2 | TRBV12-3/TRBV12-4 | few | TRBD1 | CASRDRGHGYTF | TGTGCCAGCAGAGACAGGGGCCATGGCTACACCTTC
TRBJ1-1 | TRBV7-2 | many | TRBD1 | CASSRGQKNTEAFF | TGTGCCAGCAGCCGGGGACAGAAGAACACTGAAGCTTTCTTT
TRBJ1-1 | TRBV29-1 | . | . | CSVEDLRGNAEAFF | TGCAGCGTTGAAGATCTGAGAGGGAACGCTGAAGCTTTCTTT
TRBJ2-1 | TRBV25-1 | many | . | CASSEGDRYNEQFF | TGTGCCAGCAGTGAGGGCGATCGGTACAATGAGCAGTTCTTC
TRBJ1-2 | TRBV18 | many | . | CASSPTLTRGARLYGYTF | TGTGCCAGCTCACCCACACTAACAAGGGGGGCAAGACTCTATGGCTACACCTTC
TRBJ1-2 | TRBV28 | many | . | CASRVSNQGPYGYTF | TGTGCCAGCAGGGTGTCGAACCAAGGCCCCTATGGCTACACCTTC
TRBJ1-1 | TRBV10-3 | many | . | CAISGGTVRFAEAFF | TGTGCCATCAGTGGGGGCACAGTCCGTTTTGCTGAAGCTTTCTTT
TRBJ1-3 | TRBV18 | many | TRBD1 | CASSPDRVSGNTIYF | TGTGCCAGCTCACCAGACAGGGTCTCTGGAAACACCATATATTTT
TRBJ2-5 | TRBV14 | few | . | CASSRNTGTQETQYF | TGTGCCAGCAGCCGGAACACCGGGACACAAGAGACCCAGTACTTC
TRBJ1-5 | TRBV28 | many | . | CASSSDSNQPQHF | TGTGCCAGCAGTTCGGACAGCAATCAGCCCCAGCATTTT
TRBJ2-4 | TRBV19 | many | . | CASSIDPPGGWAQNIQYF | TGTGCCAGTAGTATAGACCCTCCGGGTGGCTGGGCCCAAAACATTCAGTACTTC
TRBJ1-1 | TRBV2 | many | . | CASSENGFSTEAFF | TGTGCCAGCAGTGAGAATGGTTTTAGCACTGAAGCTTTCTTT
TRBJ2-7 | TRBV29-1 | few | TRBD1 | CSVERDRDFEQYF | TGCAGCGTTGAGCGGGACAGGGACTTCGAGCAGTACTTC
TRBJ1-5 | TRBV19 | . | . | CASTTSWGGDQPQHF | TGTGCCAGTACCACCTCTTGGGGGGGAGATCAGCCCCAGCATTTT
TRBJ2-7 | TRBV7-6 | many | . | CASSLRRDYEQYF | TGTGCCAGCAGCTTAAGGCGAGATTACGAGCAGTACTTC
TRBJ1-1 | TRBV19 | . | . | CASMDGLNTEAFF | TGTGCCAGCATGGACGGCTTGAACACTGAAGCTTTCTTT
TRBJ2-3 | TRBV5-1 | many | . | CASSLEPSTDTQYF | TGCGCCAGCAGCTTGGAGCCCAGCACAGATACGCAGTATTTT
TRBJ1-1 | TRBV7-9 | . | . | CATIPGRVGGRVTEAFF | TGTGCCACCATCCCGGGAAGGGTAGGCGGGAGGGTCACTGAAGCTTTCTTT
TRBJ2-3 | TRBV7-9 | many | TRBD2 | CASSFPSGYTDTQYF | TGTGCCAGCAGCTTCCCTAGCGGCTACACAGATACGCAGTATTTT
TRBJ1-5 | TRBV20-1 | many | . | CSASDNRFNQPQHF | TGCAGTGCTAGCGATAACCGGTTCAATCAGCCCCAGCATTTT
TRBJ2-7 | TRBV12-3/TRBV12-4 | many | TRBD2 | CASSPRLAGANYEQYF | TGTGCCAGCAGTCCTCGACTAGCGGGAGCCAATTACGAGCAGTACTTC
TRBJ2-7 | TRBV7-9 | many | . | CASSGNEQYF | TGTGCCAGCAGCGGCAACGAGCAGTACTTC
TRBJ1-4 | TRBV15 | . | . | CATSRGGAAGEKLFF | TGTGCCACCAGCAGAGGGGGGGCCGCGGGGGAAAAACTGTTTTTT
TRBJ2-5 | TRBV20-1 | few | TRBD2 | CSANIAGRGETQYF | TGCAGTGCCAATATAGCGGGAAGAGGGGAGACCCAGTACTTC
TRBJ2-5 | TRBV5-4 | many | . | CASSFSVEETQYF | TGTGCCAGCAGCTTTTCGGTAGAAGAGACCCAGTACTTC
TRBJ2-3 | TRBV29-1 | few | . | CSGDFTDTQYF | TGCAGCGGGGACTTCACAGATACGCAGTATTTT
TRBJ2-1 | TRBV7-3 | many | TRBD2 | CASSLHHLAGVSNEQFF | TGTGCCAGCAGCTTACACCACCTAGCGGGAGTAAGCAATGAGCAGTTCTTC
TRBJ2-7 | TRBV27 | many | . | CASSLLAGLDYEQYF | TGTGCCAGCAGTTTATTGGCCGGACTGGACTACGAGCAGTACTTC
TRBJ2-3 | TRBV5-4 | few | . | CASSLTGDFTDTQYF | TGTGCCAGCAGCTTGACGGGGGACTTCACAGATACGCAGTATTTT
TRBJ1-1 | TRBV12-3/TRBV12-4 | many | . | CASSEGGGTAFF | TGTGCCAGCAGTGAAGGGGGAGGGACAGCTTTCTTT
TRBJ2-7 | TRBV28 | many | . | CASNRILTPDREQYF | TGTGCCAGCAATCGTATACTAACCCCGGACCGGGAGCAGTACTTC
TRBJ1-5 | TRBV2 | few | . | CASREGSLGHSNQPQHF | TGTGCCAGCAGGGAGGGGTCGCTGGGACATAGCAATCAGCCCCAGCATTTT
TRBJ2-3 | TRBV20-1 | many | TRBD2 | CSARVAGGPNTQYF | TGCAGTGCTAGAGTAGCGGGGGGGCCTAATACGCAGTATTTT
TRBJ1-2 | TRBV7-9 | many | TRBD1 | CASSYRTGYGYTF | TGTGCCAGCAGCTACCGGACAGGGTATGGCTACACCTTC
TRBJ2-3 | TRBV6-6 | many | . | CASSQTDTQYF | TGTGCCAGCAGCCAAACAGATACGCAGTATTTT
TRBJ2-2 | TRBV12-3/TRBV12-4 | many | TRBD1 | CASRVGQGGLDTGELFF | TGTGCCAGCAGGGTAGGACAGGGAGGTTTGGACACCGGGGAGCTGTTTTTT
TRBJ2-1 | TRBV2 | many | . | CASSERANEQFF | TGTGCCAGCAGTGAAAGGGCGAATGAGCAGTTCTTC
TRBJ1-2 | TRBV5-4 | many | . | CASSHQGSFYGYTF | TGTGCCAGCAGCCATCAGGGGTCCTTCTATGGCTACACCTTC
TRBJ2-3 | TRBV2 | many | TRBD2 | CASSVRGGHTDTQYF | TGTGCCAGCAGTGTACGGGGAGGGCACACAGATACGCAGTATTTT
TRBJ2-1 | TRBV2 | many | . | CASTRGTPEEAEQFF | TGTGCCAGCACCAGGGGAACCCCGGAGGAGGCTGAGCAGTTCTTC
TRBJ1-4 | TRBV20-1 | . | TRBD1 | CSARGVAGQGLEKLFF | TGCAGTGCTAGAGGAGTTGCGGGACAGGGTCTTGAAAAACTGTTTTTT
TRBJ2-5 | TRBV20-1 | . | . | CSAREDKETQYF | TGCAGTGCTAGGGAGGATAAAGAGACCCAGTACTTC
TRBJ2-2 | TRBV7-2 | many | TRBD1 | CASSSTIQGTGELFF | TGTGCCAGCAGCTCCACTATACAGGGGACCGGGGAGCTGTTTTTT
TRBJ1-2 | TRBV2 | . | . | CATSRDPSGYTF | TGTGCCACCTCCCGGGACCCCTCGGGCTACACCTTC
TRBJ1-4 | TRBV28 | many | . | CASSFPGNNEKLFF | TGTGCCAGCAGTTTTCCAGGAAATAATGAAAAACTGTTTTTT